A single sample gave rise to the 4 T cell receptor beta chains below, sequenced in a study of Ad26.COV2.S vaccination and SARS-CoV-2 variants (dated by TCRdb to the early 2020s). The treatment or condition label of this sample denotes: 19 received Ad26.COV2.S at low or high dose, single or two shots; several received placebo; per-sample allocation not given. For vaccine and placebo recipients, repertoires were sequenced using samples collected on day 63 after the first injection. The library was prepared using the immunoSEQ multiplex PCR assay. The immuneACCESS repertoire file appears here via TCRdb, limited to in-frame rearrangements. These files lack a portion of the clones; in checked studies, under half of the deficit traces to unresolved V genes, and the cause of the others is not known. This sample holds just under 250,000 clones; 88% were observed only once. The ten largest clones capture around 10% of the sample.

Sequencing was performed on peripheral blood, taken in a trial of Ad26.COV2.S vaccine versus placebo. The origin of the receptors is a person between 18 and 65 years old who received the Ad26.COV2.S COVID-19 vaccine or a placebo.

The chain joins TRBV27 to TRBJ2-6; unclear D gene. This CDR3 contains 15 residues. Trimming stripped 6 bases from V and 0 bases from J, with 9 bases between. Looked up from germline, CDR1 is MNHEY and CDR2 is SMNVEV (reference sequence). The CDR3 DNA sequence: TGTGCCAGCAGACGTACCGGCTCTGGGGCCAACGTCCTGACTTTC. It translates to CASRRTGSGANVLTF. Filled out from reference TRBV27 and TRBJ2-6, the complete variable domain reads EAQVTQNPRYLITVTGKKLTVTCSQNMNHEYMSWYRQDPGLGLRQIYYSMNVEVTDKGDVPEGYKVSRKEKRNFPLILESPSPNQTSLYFCASRRTGSGANVLTFGAGSRLTVL.

CDR3 amino acids: CASSQDSWGKRNYTF. DNA of the CDR3: TGTGCCAGCAGCCAAGATAGTTGGGGAAAGAGGAACTACACCTTC. The chain combines TRBV3-1 (or the pseudogene TRBV3-2) with TRBJ1-2; D gene ambiguous. V was pared by 0 bases and J by 10 bases, with 18 bases between. Germline V CDR1 and CDR2: LGHDT, YNNKEL (reference sequence). This CDR3 region has 15 residues.

This clone has a single count. V and J are TRBV6-1 and TRBJ1-5; TRBD1 might be the D (6 bases). This CDR3 is built from 14 residues. Deletions cut 7 bases from V and 6 bases from J, with 16 bases between. Germline V lookup: CDR1 MNHNS, CDR2 SASEGT. The CDR3 loop is CASINREGTQPQHF. In nucleotides, the CDR3 is TGTGCCAGCATCAACAGGGAGGGGACTCAGCCCCAGCATTTT.

The genes are TRBV28 and TRBJ1-4, with D possibly TRBD1 on 5 matching bases. Trimming stripped 5 bases from V and 0 bases from J, with 10 bases between. CDR3 size: 15 residues. Germline CDR1 MDHEN, CDR2 SYDVKM. Here the CDR3 reads CASSSRVTTNEKLFF. CDR3 nucleotide sequence: TGTGCCAGCAGTAGCAGGGTTACAACTAATGAAAAACTGTTTTTT.